The rows below give T cell receptor beta chains drawn from one sample of a study of blood T cells in healthy people across ages. TCRdb passed the 5' RACE reads through MiXCR, listing each CDR3 protein once. Here the sample spans some 930,000 distinct CDR3 sequences, under 35% being singletons. These same data were also listed under a study on T cells of mothers and their children.

The sequenced material came from blood. These receptor sequences come from a middle-aged woman in good health. The CDR3 runs from the conserved cysteine through the conserved F or W. The D gene is left open where the match is weak. Expanded clones get a size class; other rows say once, few or many, or leave the size out.

J: TRBJ2-7
size: many
D: .
V: TRBV10-3
DNA: TGTGCCGTCTTGGCCGGATCATGGGGTTCCGGCGAGCAGTACTTC
CDR3: CAVLAGSWGSGEQYF

J: TRBJ2-3
size: .
D: TRBD2
V: TRBV28
DNA: TGTGCCAGCAGTTTAGTGGGGGGGGGATTCACAGATACGCAGTATTTT
CDR3: CASSLVGGGFTDTQYF

J: TRBJ2-7
size: many
D: .
V: TRBV3-1
DNA: TGTGCCAGCAGTCAGGGGGGGGGCGAGCAGTACTTC
CDR3: CASSQGGGEQYF

J: TRBJ2-3
size: .
D: .
V: TRBV5-6
DNA: TGTGCCAGCAGCTTGTCCGGATCGGTTCACACAGATACGCAGTATTTT
CDR3: CASSLSGSVHTDTQYF

J: TRBJ2-5
size: many
D: .
V: TRBV28
DNA: TGTGCCAGCAGTTTACGGGGGCGCGTTCAAGAGACCCAGTACTTC
CDR3: CASSLRGRVQETQYF

J: TRBJ1-1
size: .
D: .
V: TRBV5-1
DNA: TGCGCCAGCGGCTTACCGAAACAGAACACTGAAGCTTTCTTT
CDR3: CASGLPKQNTEAFF

J: TRBJ2-3
size: once
D: TRBD2
V: TRBV4-3
DNA: TGCGCCAGCAGCCAAGAGAGGTGGACAGCGGGGGGAGGAACTGATACGCAGTATTTT
CDR3: CASSQERWTAGGGTDTQYF

J: TRBJ1-2
size: many
D: .
V: TRBV9
DNA: TGTGCCAGCAGCGCTCCCAATTGGGACTATGGCTACACCTTC
CDR3: CASSAPNWDYGYTF

J: TRBJ2-7
size: .
D: .
V: TRBV7-9
DNA: TGTGCCAGCAGCAACCGGGGGACCGCGCAGTACTTC
CDR3: CASSNRGTAQYF

J: TRBJ2-7
size: medium-sized
D: TRBD2
V: TRBV7-3
DNA: TGTGCCATTCGGGAGGCAGGGAGCTCCTACGAGCAGTACTTC
CDR3: CAIREAGSSYEQYF

J: TRBJ2-7
size: many
D: .
V: TRBV12-5
DNA: TGTGCTCCGAGGGGCAGGGACTACGAGCAGTACTTC
CDR3: CAPRGRDYEQYF

J: TRBJ2-7
size: few
D: .
V: TRBV7-2
DNA: TGTGCCAGCGGCGGCTTAAGCTCCTACAATGAGCAGTACTTC
CDR3: CASGGLSSYNEQYF

J: TRBJ1-2
size: .
D: TRBD1
V: TRBV6-6
DNA: TGTGCCAGCAGTGGGGACAGGTCCTATGGCTACACCTTC
CDR3: CASSGDRSYGYTF

J: TRBJ2-3
size: many
D: TRBD2
V: TRBV7-2
DNA: TGTGCCAGCAGCCCTCGGACTAGCGAGAGCACAGATACGCAGTATTTT
CDR3: CASSPRTSESTDTQYF

J: TRBJ2-7
size: few
D: .
V: TRBV7-2
DNA: TGTGCCAGCAGCCGATGGGGGACAACTAACTACGAGCAGTACTTC
CDR3: CASSRWGTTNYEQYF

J: TRBJ2-1
size: .
D: TRBD2
V: TRBV15
DNA: TGTGCCACCAGGGACGGACTAGCGGGGACAGTGCATGAGCAGTTCTTC
CDR3: CATRDGLAGTVHEQFF

J: TRBJ2-3
size: .
D: TRBD1
V: TRBV27
DNA: TGTGCCGGACCGCCGGGACAGGGCCCAGATACGCAGTATTTT
CDR3: CAGPPGQGPDTQYF

J: TRBJ2-2
size: .
D: .
V: TRBV7-9
DNA: TGTGCCAGCAGTCTTTTCACCTCAGGCCGGAACACCGGGGAGCTGTTTTTT
CDR3: CASSLFTSGRNTGELFF

J: TRBJ2-6
size: few
D: .
V: TRBV3-1
DNA: TGTGCCAGCAGCCCGGCACTCGGGGGTGGGGCCAACGTCCTGACTTTC
CDR3: CASSPALGGGANVLTF

J: TRBJ2-7
size: .
D: .
V: TRBV5-1
DNA: TGCGCCAGCAGCTTAACTTCGGCGGCATCCGAGCAGTACTTC
CDR3: CASSLTSAASEQYF

J: TRBJ1-5
size: .
D: .
V: TRBV28
DNA: TGTGCCAGCAGCAACGTAGAGGGGCATCAGCCCCAGCATTTT
CDR3: CASSNVEGHQPQHF

J: TRBJ2-1
size: few
D: TRBD1
V: TRBV5-1
DNA: TGCGCCAGCAGCTCTCACCCCATCGGGGGACAGGGTTCGGATGAGCAGTTCTTC
CDR3: CASSSHPIGGQGSDEQFF

J: TRBJ1-2
size: few
D: .
V: TRBV29-1
DNA: TGCAGCGTTGACAGTTGGCGTTATGGCTACACCTTC
CDR3: CSVDSWRYGYTF

J: TRBJ2-3
size: .
D: .
V: TRBV4-1
DNA: TGCGCCAGCAGCCAAAAACCGGGACAAAGTATGTCTAGCACAGATACGCAGTATTTT
CDR3: CASSQKPGQSMSSTDTQYF

J: TRBJ2-1
size: .
D: .
V: TRBV7-9
DNA: TGTGCCAGCAGACTTAACAGCCTCAATGAGCAGTTCTTC
CDR3: CASRLNSLNEQFF

J: TRBJ2-7
size: many
D: .
V: TRBV7-9
DNA: TGTGCCAGCAGCCCGGAGACCTACGAGCAGTACTTC
CDR3: CASSPETYEQYF

J: TRBJ1-4
size: few
D: .
V: TRBV13
DNA: TGTGCCAGCAGCTTAGCGGCAGGAGGATATGAAAAACTGTTTTTT
CDR3: CASSLAAGGYEKLFF

J: TRBJ2-7
size: many
D: .
V: TRBV5-1
DNA: TGCGCCAGCAGCTTGGAGACAGGCTCCTACGAGCAGTACTTC
CDR3: CASSLETGSYEQYF

J: TRBJ2-5
size: .
D: .
V: TRBV2
DNA: TGTGCCAGCAGCGCTATAGCGTTACAAGAGACCCAGTACTTC
CDR3: CASSAIALQETQYF

J: TRBJ2-5
size: .
D: .
V: TRBV20-1
DNA: TGCGGTGCTAGGACTGAAGAGACCCAGTACTTC
CDR3: CGARTEETQYF

J: TRBJ2-3
size: .
D: .
V: TRBV4-1
DNA: TGCGCCAGCAGCCAAACTAAGCCCCCAGATACGCAGTATTTT
CDR3: CASSQTKPPDTQYF

J: TRBJ2-7
size: many
D: .
V: TRBV6-2/TRBV6-3
DNA: TGTGCCAGCAGTTACCGGGCGACCACGGCGGGCGAGCAGTACTTC
CDR3: CASSYRATTAGEQYF

J: TRBJ2-7
size: .
D: .
V: TRBV2
DNA: TGTGCCAGCAGTGAAGGCTGGGGGATCTACAATGAGCAGTACTTC
CDR3: CASSEGWGIYNEQYF

J: TRBJ2-1
size: few
D: TRBD2
V: TRBV11-1
DNA: TGTGCCAGCAGCTTAGCGGGACTAGCGGGGGGCACCACACACAATGAGCAGTTCTTC
CDR3: CASSLAGLAGGTTHNEQFF

J: TRBJ1-1
size: few
D: .
V: TRBV5-1
DNA: TGCGCCAGCAGCTTGGCCTGGGAGACGGATAACACTGAAGCTTTCTTT
CDR3: CASSLAWETDNTEAFF

J: TRBJ1-5
size: .
D: .
V: TRBV27
DNA: TGTGCCAGCAGAACAGGTGGCCGGAGCAATCAGCCCCAGCATTTT
CDR3: CASRTGGRSNQPQHF

J: TRBJ2-1
size: many
D: .
V: TRBV15
DNA: TGTGCCACCAGCAGAGGTCTAGCGCTCGAGCAGTTCTTC
CDR3: CATSRGLALEQFF

J: TRBJ2-7
size: many
D: TRBD1
V: TRBV9
DNA: TGTGCCAGCAGCCCCACCGGGACAGGGTTCTCCTACGAGCAGTACTTC
CDR3: CASSPTGTGFSYEQYF

J: TRBJ1-2
size: .
D: .
V: TRBV6-1
DNA: TGTGCCAGCAGCCCCCGGGACGGAAGAAACTATGGCTACACCTTC
CDR3: CASSPRDGRNYGYTF

J: TRBJ2-7
size: many
D: .
V: TRBV29-1
DNA: TGCAGCGTTGGAGGGTCGGCTAACGAGCAGTACTTC
CDR3: CSVGGSANEQYF

J: TRBJ1-1
size: .
D: .
V: TRBV30
DNA: TGTGCCTGGAGGGGCTCCACTGAAGCTTTCTTT
CDR3: CAWRGSTEAFF

J: TRBJ2-7
size: many
D: .
V: TRBV9
DNA: TGTGCCAGCAGCCCCGGGCACTACGAGCAGTACTTC
CDR3: CASSPGHYEQYF

J: TRBJ1-5
size: few
D: .
V: TRBV28
DNA: TGTGCCAGCAGTTTCAATGCAGGGACGAGCAATCAGCCCCAGCATTTT
CDR3: CASSFNAGTSNQPQHF

J: TRBJ1-2
size: many
D: .
V: TRBV7-2
DNA: TGTGCCAGCAGCTTAGGGCCAGGGGTAGACTATGGCTACACCTTC
CDR3: CASSLGPGVDYGYTF

J: TRBJ2-3
size: .
D: TRBD2
V: TRBV6-1
DNA: TGTGCCGCCGAGGAACGGCGGGGGACTAGCGGGGACACGCAGTATTTT
CDR3: CAAEERRGTSGDTQYF

J: TRBJ2-7
size: many
D: .
V: TRBV2
DNA: TGTGCCGGGGCCATCCTCTCCTACGAGCAGTACTTC
CDR3: CAGAILSYEQYF

J: TRBJ2-3
size: few
D: .
V: TRBV5-1
DNA: TGCGCCAGCAGCTTGGCCTCGGGCTCTAGCACAGATACGCAGTATTTT
CDR3: CASSLASGSSTDTQYF

J: TRBJ1-1
size: few
D: .
V: TRBV6-2/TRBV6-3
DNA: TGTGCCACCAAAACAGTGAACACTGAAGCTTTCTTT
CDR3: CATKTVNTEAFF

J: TRBJ2-1
size: .
D: .
V: TRBV3-1
DNA: TGTGCCAGCAGCCAAGAGGTGGGCTACAATGAGCAGTTCTTC
CDR3: CASSQEVGYNEQFF

J: TRBJ2-1
size: .
D: .
V: TRBV19
DNA: TGTGCCAGTAGTATGGGTCCCGCCTACAATGAGCAGTTCTTC
CDR3: CASSMGPAYNEQFF